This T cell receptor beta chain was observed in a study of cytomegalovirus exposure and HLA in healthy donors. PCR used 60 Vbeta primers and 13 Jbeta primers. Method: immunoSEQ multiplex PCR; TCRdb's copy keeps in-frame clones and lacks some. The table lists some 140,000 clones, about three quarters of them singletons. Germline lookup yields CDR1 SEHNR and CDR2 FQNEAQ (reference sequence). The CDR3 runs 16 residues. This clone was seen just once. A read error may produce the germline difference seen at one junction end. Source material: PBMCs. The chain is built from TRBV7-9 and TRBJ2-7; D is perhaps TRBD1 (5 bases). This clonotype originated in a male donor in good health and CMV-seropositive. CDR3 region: CSSSLGVGSPSYEQYF. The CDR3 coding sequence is TGTTCCAGCAGCTTAGGGGTGGGCAGTCCCTCCTACGAGCAGTACTTC.